Described below is a single T cell receptor (beta chain) sequence and its context. Its antigen is as yet unknown. These data come from a study of cytomegalovirus exposure and HLA in healthy donors. Study-wide background: Earlier sequencing of 150 million to 200 million T cells yielded 120 million or so unique TCR beta sequences. Findings and limits, study-wide: Sequencing likely generated an artifact that appeared as a cluster of highly shared sequence variants. It was reportedly the case that the classifier diagnosed cytomegalovirus status with high specificity and sensitivity.

PCR involved 60 Vbeta and 13 Jbeta primers. Some clones are missing from TCRdb's copy, which holds only in-frame ones; the method was immunoSEQ multiplex PCR. The table lists some 250,000 clones, about 81% of them singletons. The CDR3 extends over 14 amino acids. The V gene's germline CDR1 is SNHLY and CDR2 FYNNEI. Trimming shortened V by 9 bases and J by 0 bases, and 12 bases separated the two germline ends. The chain carries TRBV2 and TRBJ2-4; maybe TRBD1 (5 bases). Sequenced input: PBMCs. The TCR sequence derives from a woman aged 40 to 55 in good health and CMV-seropositive. The DNA of the CDR3 is TGTGCCAGTCTCCAGGGAACAGCCAAAAACATTCAGTACTTC. Translation gives CASLQGTAKNIQYF.